This is a list of T cell receptor beta chains from one sample in a study of T cell responses to AZD1222 COVID-19 vaccine. TCRdb keeps only in-frame clones here, not all; method: immunoSEQ multiplex PCR. This sample has about 140,000 clones, with 85% to 95% found just once. Sample: peripheral blood, taken after recovery from COVID-19. Source of these receptors: an adult who had recovered from COVID-19. Both conserved end residues are part of each CDR3. The order of the fields is CDR3 DNA, CDR3 protein, V gene, CDR3 length, D gene, J gene. A D gene is named only where the DNA matches it firmly.

TGTGCCAGCAGCGTATGGGGCTCCATCTACAATGAGCAGTTCTTC CASSVWGSIYNEQFF TRBV9 15 . TRBJ2-1
TGTGCCAGCGGACCGAGGAACGAGCAGTACTTC CASGPRNEQYF TRBV3-1/TRBV3-2 11 . TRBJ2-7
TGTGCCAGCAGCTTCGGCCCCCAAGCGAACACCGGGGAGCTGTTTTTT CASSFGPQANTGELFF TRBV9 16 . TRBJ2-2
TGTGCCTGGCCGAACCGGGTAATACGCTTC CAWPNRVIRF TRBV30 10 . TRBJ1-2
TGTGCCAGCAGTGACCCGGACAGACCTGAAGCTTTCTTT CASSDPDRPEAFF TRBV6-2/TRBV6-3 13 . TRBJ1-1
TGTGCCAGTATATCAGGGGGAAGCAATCAGCCCCAGCATTTT CASISGGSNQPQHF TRBV19 14 TRBD1 TRBJ1-5
TGTGCCAGCAGTTTCCCCTCCTACGAGCAGTACTTC CASSFPSYEQYF TRBV6-2/TRBV6-3 12 . TRBJ2-7
TGCGCCAGCAGCTTGGGAGTCAGTTTGGGGTATAATTCACCCCTCCACTTT CASSLGVSLGYNSPLHF TRBV5-1 17 . TRBJ1-6
TGTGCCAGCGTAGGGGAAAAACTGTTTTTT CASVGEKLFF TRBV5-8 10 . TRBJ1-4
TGTGCCAGTAAGGGGGCCAAGAACACTGAAGCTTTCTTT CASKGAKNTEAFF TRBV19 13 TRBD1 TRBJ1-1
TGTGCCAGCAGCCCCCTAAGAACAAGGAGCACAGATACGCAGTATTTT CASSPLRTRSTDTQYF TRBV27 16 . TRBJ2-3
TGCAGTGCTAGGTCGCGTGAGACCCAGTACTTC CSARSRETQYF TRBV20-1 11 . TRBJ2-5
TGCGCCAGCAGCGACCGGAGGGTACTCTCCTACAATGAGCAGTTCTTC CASSDRRVLSYNEQFF TRBV5-1 16 . TRBJ2-1
TGTGCCAGCAGCCCTCAACCCCAGGGACTAGCGGGGCGTCAGTACTTC CASSPQPQGLAGRQYF TRBV3-1/TRBV3-2 16 TRBD2 TRBJ2-4
TGTGCCAGCACCCGATCTGGACAGGGGATGCCCGGGGAGCTGTTTTTT CASTRSGQGMPGELFF TRBV2 16 TRBD1 TRBJ2-2
TGTGCCAGCAGTTACCCGCAAGGGAGTCAGCCCCAGCATTTT CASSYPQGSQPQHF TRBV6-5 14 . TRBJ1-5
TGTGCCAGCAGCCAAGATACGGGCCCGAACACTGAAGCTTTCTTT CASSQDTGPNTEAFF TRBV3-1/TRBV3-2 15 . TRBJ1-1